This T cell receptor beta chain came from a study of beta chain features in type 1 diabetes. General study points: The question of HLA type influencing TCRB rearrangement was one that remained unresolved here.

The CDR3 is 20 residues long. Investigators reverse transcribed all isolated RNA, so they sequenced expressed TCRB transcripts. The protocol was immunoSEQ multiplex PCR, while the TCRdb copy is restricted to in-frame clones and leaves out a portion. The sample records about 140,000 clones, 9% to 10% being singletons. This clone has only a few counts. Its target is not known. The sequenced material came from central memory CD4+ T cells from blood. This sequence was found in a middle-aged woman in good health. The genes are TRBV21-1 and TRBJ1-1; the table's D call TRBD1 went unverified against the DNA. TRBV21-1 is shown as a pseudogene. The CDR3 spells CASSPPGQPSRVRWDTEAFF. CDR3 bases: TGTGCCAGCAGCCCCCCCGGACAGCCGTCGCGAGTCAGATGGGACACTGAAGCTTTCTTT.